This T cell receptor beta chain was sequenced during a study of vaccination and CD4 T cells after COVID-19. Study in general: Post-COVID samples were collected a median about 3.5 months following diagnosis, spanning 35 to 161. Overlapping spike peptides of SARS-CoV-2, HCoV-NL63, HCoV-OC43 and HCoV-229E stimulated the cells.

Per the germline V gene, CDR1 is SGHRS and CDR2 is YFSETQ. The CDR3 has 14 residues. The V end lost 2 bases, the J end lost 5 bases, and 13 bases lay between the germline ends. Sequence data for DNA of cultured CD4+ T cells were generated by the Oncomine TCR Beta short-read assay. Researchers extracted genomic DNA from CD4+ T cells that had been cultured. TCRdb analysed the PCR reads with MiXCR anew, one entry per CDR3 protein. The table includes around 25,000 distinct CDR3 sequences, more than 25% detected once. Time point defined: late sampling 161 to 241 days after vaccination in three convalescent patients. Stated treatment: roughly 10-day PBMC culture with coronavirus spike peptide pools or control peptides (ViraFEST assay). After expanding antigen-specific T cells with peptide pools, ViraFEST sequenced their TCRs. Comment on this clonotype: Its antigen is unidentified.

Material: CD4+ T cells from blood, cultured in vitro, obtained about 7 months after SARS-CoV-2 vaccination. The chain combines TRBV5-1 with TRBJ2-5; D tentatively reads TRBD1 or TRBD2 (5 bases each). The clonotype was recovered from a human donor who had recovered from COVID-19. The CDR3 loop reads CASSFPGATETQYF. In DNA form, the CDR3 reads TGCGCCAGCAGCTTTCCCGGGGCCACGGAGACCCAGTACTTC.